This T cell receptor beta chain comes out of a study of CD8 T cells in ankylosing spondylitis. Notes on the study in general: Earlier work had already found some motif variants in reactive arthritis synovial fluid and blood. Disease-linked clones were found to be CD8+ and relatively rare in peripheral blood. In ankylosing spondylitis blood, a motif of seven to nine highly homologous TCR beta variants appeared characteristic. As reported, disease-linked clones showed significant enrichment in matched ankylosing spondylitis synovial fluid.

TCRdb itself ran the 5' RACE reads through MiXCR, one entry per CDR3 protein. The table has 700,000 to 1,000,000 distinct CDR3 sequences, approximately 12% seen once; the top ten hold approximately 0.46%. Germline V gene sequence: CDR1 SGHDN, CDR2 FVKESK. The CDR3 sequence is 16 residues long. V trimming: 1 base; J trimming: 1 base; junction bases outside the gene matches: 5. This clonotype came up a few times. Its antigen is unidentified. This TCR derives from a male donor with ankylosing spondylitis. Source material: blood, either unsorted or a sorted T cell fraction (not recorded which). The chain uses TRBV14 and TRBJ2-3; 7 positions match TRBD2. CDR3 region: CASSQGRLAGTDTQYF. In DNA, the CDR3 is TGTGCCAGCAGCCAAGGCCGACTAGCCGGCACAGATACGCAGTATTTT. The full variable domain, with the rest looked up from reference TRBV14 and TRBJ2-3, is EAGVTQFPSHSVIEKGQTVTLRCDPISGHDNLYWYRRVMGKEIKFLLHFVKESKQDESGMPNNRFLAERTGGTYSTLKVQPAELEDSGVYFCASSQGRLAGTDTQYFGPGTRLTVL.